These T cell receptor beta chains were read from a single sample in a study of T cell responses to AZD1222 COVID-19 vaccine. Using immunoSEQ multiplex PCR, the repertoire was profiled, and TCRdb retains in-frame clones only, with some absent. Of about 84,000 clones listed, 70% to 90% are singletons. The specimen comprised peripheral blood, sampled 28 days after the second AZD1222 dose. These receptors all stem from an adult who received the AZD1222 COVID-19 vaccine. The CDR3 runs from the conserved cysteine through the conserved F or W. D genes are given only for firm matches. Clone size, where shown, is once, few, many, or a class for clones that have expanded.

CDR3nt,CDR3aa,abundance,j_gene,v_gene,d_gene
TGTGCCAGCAGTTACCCCGGACTAGCGGGATCCTACGAGCAGTACTTC,CASSYPGLAGSYEQYF,NA,TRBJ2-7,TRBV6-2/TRBV6-3,TRBD2
TGTGCCAGCAGTTTGAACAATGAGCAGTTCTTC,CASSLNNEQFF,NA,TRBJ2-1,TRBV12-3/TRBV12-4,NA
TGTGCCTGGAGTCCGGGACAGGAAGGCTACACCTTC,CAWSPGQEGYTF,NA,TRBJ1-2,TRBV30,TRBD1
TGTGCCAGCAGGGCAATCGGACTAGCGAGCGAGCAGTACTTC,CASRAIGLASEQYF,NA,TRBJ2-7,TRBV6-4,TRBD2
TGTGCCAGCAGCCAAGATGCGGGGCGCCGCGAGACCCAGTACTTC,CASSQDAGRRETQYF,NA,TRBJ2-5,TRBV4-2,NA
TGCGCCAGCAGCCAAGATTGGCTAGCGGAGAGGGGGGATACGCAGTATTTT,CASSQDWLAERGDTQYF,NA,TRBJ2-3,TRBV4-3,NA
TGTGCCAGCAGTTCACTAGGGGTAGACTATGGCTACACCTTC,CASSSLGVDYGYTF,NA,TRBJ1-2,TRBV27,NA
TGTGCCAGCAGTTACGTTTCGAGTGCCCATGAGCAGTTCTTC,CASSYVSSAHEQFF,NA,TRBJ2-1,TRBV6-5,NA
TGTGCCAGCAGACCTCCGGAGTGGGCAAGCACAGATACGCAGTATTTT,CASRPPEWASTDTQYF,NA,TRBJ2-3,TRBV28,NA
TGTGCCGTCAGCATAGCGGGCAACACAGATACGCAGTATTTT,CAVSIAGNTDTQYF,NA,TRBJ2-3,TRBV6-5,TRBD2
TGTGCCACCAGTGATTGGGGTGACGCAGGGGGGAGGGAGACCCAGTACTTC,CATSDWGDAGGRETQYF,NA,TRBJ2-5,TRBV24-1,NA
TGTGCCAGCAGCGGTAGGGGATTGGGAGAGACCCAGTACTTC,CASSGRGLGETQYF,NA,TRBJ2-5,TRBV7-9,NA
TGTGCCAGCAGACCCCCAGGGAATATTCAGCCCCAGCATTTT,CASRPPGNIQPQHF,few,TRBJ1-5,TRBV6-6,NA
TGTGCCAGCAGCCAAGAGATCACGGCCTTGGAAAACACTGAAGCTTTCTTT,CASSQEITALENTEAFF,NA,TRBJ1-1,TRBV3-1/TRBV3-2,NA
TGTGCCAGCAGCTTGGCAGGGGAAAACTATGGCTACACCTTC,CASSLAGENYGYTF,NA,TRBJ1-2,TRBV5-8,NA
TGTGCCAGCAGTTACTCGAATACAGGCACTAATGAAAAACTGTTTTTT,CASSYSNTGTNEKLFF,NA,TRBJ1-4,TRBV6-5,NA
TGTGCCAGCAGCGAAATAGCGGGGACTCTCTCTGGAAACACCATATATTTT,CASSEIAGTLSGNTIYF,NA,TRBJ1-3,TRBV9,NA
TGTGCCAGCAGTTACTGGCTAGCGGGACCGAGCACCGGGGAGCTGTTTTTT,CASSYWLAGPSTGELFF,NA,TRBJ2-2,TRBV6-2/TRBV6-3,TRBD2
TGCGCCAGCAGCTTGGAGGCACAGGTTAGCACTGAAGCTTTCTTT,CASSLEAQVSTEAFF,once,TRBJ1-1,TRBV5-1,NA
TGTGCCAGCAGTTCAGGGTACACCTTGAACACTGAAGCTTTCTTT,CASSSGYTLNTEAFF,NA,TRBJ1-1,TRBV5-6,NA
TGTGCCAGCAGCTTAGAGACGGTGAACTATGGCTACACCTTC,CASSLETVNYGYTF,NA,TRBJ1-2,TRBV7-9,NA
TGTGCCAGCAGTCACGGACTAGACAATGAGCAGTTCTTC,CASSHGLDNEQFF,NA,TRBJ2-1,TRBV11-3,TRBD2
TGTGCCAGCAGCTCCATGGGGGGATTCTACAATGAGCAGTTCTTC,CASSSMGGFYNEQFF,NA,TRBJ2-1,TRBV13,NA
TGTGCCAGCAGCCAAGAGACAGGGGGCGCGACTGGAAACACCATATATTTT,CASSQETGGATGNTIYF,NA,TRBJ1-3,TRBV4-2,TRBD1
TGTGCCAGCAGTATTGTCGGGGCGATGCTTGACTATGGCTACACCTTC,CASSIVGAMLDYGYTF,NA,TRBJ1-2,TRBV6-2/TRBV6-3,NA
TGTGCCAGCAGCTTCGTACTAGCGGGGGGGCCCCATGAGCAGTTCTTC,CASSFVLAGGPHEQFF,NA,TRBJ2-1,TRBV11-3,TRBD2
TGTGCCAGCTCTCCGAACGACCGCGTCGAGCAGTACTTC,CASSPNDRVEQYF,NA,TRBJ2-7,TRBV18,NA
TGTGCCAGCAGTTCGTCAACTAGCGGGAGTAAGACCCAGTACTTC,CASSSSTSGSKTQYF,NA,TRBJ2-5,TRBV6-2/TRBV6-3,TRBD2
TGTGCCACCAGAACAGGGGGCCGCACTGAAGCTTTCTTT,CATRTGGRTEAFF,NA,TRBJ1-1,TRBV24-1,TRBD1